The rows below give T cell receptor beta chains drawn from one sample of a study of T cells in narcolepsy. Profiled with immunoSEQ multiplex PCR; TCRdb holds only in-frame clones, not every one. The sample lists roughly 25,000 clones, 60% to 75% occurring once. What was sequenced was memory (CD45RA-) CD4+ T cells from blood. The source of these receptors is a human donor in good health. Both conserved end residues are part of each CDR3. A D gene is named only where the DNA matches it firmly. Expanded clones get a size class; other rows say once, few or many, or leave the size out.

>TRBV19|-|TRBJ1-1|-
CASHPFGSLTEAFF
>TRBV19|-|TRBJ2-3|-
CATNGAIGGDTDTQYF
>TRBV27|-|TRBJ1-2|TRBD1
CASSTRDRGSYGYTF
>TRBV6-1|few|TRBJ2-5|-
CASSGRGETQYF
>TRBV7-7|-|TRBJ2-1|-
CASSLGLTNEQFF
>TRBV7-6|-|TRBJ2-5|-
CASSPGETQYF
>TRBV6-5|-|TRBJ1-3|-
CASSYSISSGNTIYF
>TRBV7-9|-|TRBJ1-1|TRBD1
CASRKPGQGSNTEAFF
>TRBV6-1|few|TRBJ1-5|TRBD1
CASSGTGGSQPQHF
>TRBV2|few|TRBJ2-2|-
CASSRTANTGELFF
>TRBV7-8|-|TRBJ2-5|-
CASSFGGLEETQYF
>TRBV12-1|-|TRBJ2-6|-
CASSTGPVNFSGANVLTF
>TRBV15|-|TRBJ2-2|-
CATSSPTRVNTGELFF
>TRBV18|-|TRBJ2-3|-
CASSPQMTGWTDTQYF
>TRBV6-1|-|TRBJ2-3|-
CASSEAGRYTDTQYF
>TRBV7-9|-|TRBJ1-2|-
CASSLLRGPYYGYTF
>TRBV5-1|few|TRBJ2-5|TRBD2
CASSSGGKTQYF
>TRBV11-2|-|TRBJ2-5|-
CASSLSAGRQETQYF
>TRBV9|-|TRBJ2-3|-
CASSVEPGGRTDTQYF
>TRBV30|few|TRBJ1-1|-
CAWSLRGPEAFF
>TRBV2|-|TRBJ2-5|-
CASSEANQGLETQYF
>TRBV7-3|few|TRBJ2-4|-
CASSLTRGSKNIQYF
>TRBV4-1|-|TRBJ1-2|-
CASSQEGATRGGYTF
>TRBV5-8|few|TRBJ1-5|-
CASSFPGASNQPQHF
>TRBV19|-|TRBJ2-1|TRBD2
CASGRGVNEQFF
>TRBV7-3|-|TRBJ2-1|TRBD2
CASSLIAGEDEQFF
>TRBV6-6|few|TRBJ2-2|-
CASTELGYTGELFF
>TRBV5-4|-|TRBJ1-1|-
CASSRWMNTEAFF
>TRBV19|-|TRBJ2-2|-
CASSIRLVQAGELFF
>TRBV9|-|TRBJ1-6|TRBD1
CASSGTGDSPLHF
>TRBV27|few|TRBJ2-7|-
CASSLRRGPYEQYF
>TRBV4-1|once|TRBJ1-2|-
CASSLRQSTHGYTF
>TRBV2|-|TRBJ1-5|TRBD1
CASSARDRGSQPQHF
>TRBV9|-|TRBJ1-6|-
CASSTGGYSPLHF
>TRBV5-1|few|TRBJ1-3|TRBD1
CASSRDSPSGNTIYF
>TRBV7-9|-|TRBJ2-7|-
CASSRGSARTYEQYF
>TRBV10-2|-|TRBJ1-5|-
CASSVLAANQPQHF
>TRBV28|-|TRBJ1-5|-
CASSALTVYSNQPQHF
>TRBV30|-|TRBJ1-5|-
CAWRSRGFGNQPQHF
>TRBV7-2|-|TRBJ2-1|-
CASSLSRANEQFF
>TRBV9|-|TRBJ2-7|TRBD2
CASSVAIGRGDEQYF
>TRBV5-1|-|TRBJ2-1|-
CASSPLGSSYNEQFF